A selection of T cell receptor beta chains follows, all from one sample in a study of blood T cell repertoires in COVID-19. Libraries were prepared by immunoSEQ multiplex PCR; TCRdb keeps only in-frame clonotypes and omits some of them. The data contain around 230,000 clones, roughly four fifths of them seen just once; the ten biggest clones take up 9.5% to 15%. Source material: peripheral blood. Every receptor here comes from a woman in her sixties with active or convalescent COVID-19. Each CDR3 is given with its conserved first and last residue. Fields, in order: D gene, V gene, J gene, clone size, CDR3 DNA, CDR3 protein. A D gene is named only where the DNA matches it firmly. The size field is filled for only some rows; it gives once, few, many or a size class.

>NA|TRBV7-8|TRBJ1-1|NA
TGTGCCAGCAGCTTAACGGACAGCCAGATACTAGAAGCTTTCTTT
CASSLTDSQILEAFF
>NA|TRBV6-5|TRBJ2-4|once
TGTGCCAGCCTTAAAGGGGGGACAGACAAAAACATTCAGTACTTC
CASLKGGTDKNIQYF
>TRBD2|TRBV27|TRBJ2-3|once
TGTGCCAGCAGTTTAGGGTTAGCGGGGAGTCGAGATACGCAGTATTTT
CASSLGLAGSRDTQYF
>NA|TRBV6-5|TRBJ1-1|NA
TGTGCCAGCAGTTACGCAGGCCCGAACACTGAAGCTTTCTTT
CASSYAGPNTEAFF
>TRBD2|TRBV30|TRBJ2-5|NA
TGTGCCTGGAGCGACCACGGGCTAGCGGGGGAGACCCAGTACTTC
CAWSDHGLAGETQYF
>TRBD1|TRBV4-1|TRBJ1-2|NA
TGCGCCAGCAGCCCCAGGGGACAGCACTATGGCTACACCTTC
CASSPRGQHYGYTF
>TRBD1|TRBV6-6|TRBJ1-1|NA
TGTGCCAGCAGTATAGGACAGGGGGCCACTGAAGCTTTCTTT
CASSIGQGATEAFF
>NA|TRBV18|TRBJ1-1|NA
TGTGCCAGCTCACCCACGCAACAGGACACTGAAGCTTTCTTT
CASSPTQQDTEAFF
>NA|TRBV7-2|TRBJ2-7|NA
TGTGCCAGCAGCTCCGGAGGCGGACGGACCTACGAGCAGTACTTC
CASSSGGGRTYEQYF
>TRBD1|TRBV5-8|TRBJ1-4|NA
TGTGCCAGCAGCTTGGAGACAGGGGGAAAGGGGGAAAAACTGTTTTTT
CASSLETGGKGEKLFF
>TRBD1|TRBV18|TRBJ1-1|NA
TGTGCCAGCTCACCTGTCGACAGGGACACTGAAGCTTTCTTT
CASSPVDRDTEAFF
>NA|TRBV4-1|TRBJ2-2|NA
TGCGCCAGCAGCCTCCCAGGCGGGCCCGGGGAGCTGTTTTTT
CASSLPGGPGELFF
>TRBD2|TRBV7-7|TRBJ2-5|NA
TGTGCCAGCAGCGCCTCCGGGACTAGGAAAGAGACCCAGTACTTC
CASSASGTRKETQYF
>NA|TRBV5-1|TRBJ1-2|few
TGCGCCAGCAGCTTTAGGACAGACCAACCTAACTATGGCTACACCTTC
CASSFRTDQPNYGYTF
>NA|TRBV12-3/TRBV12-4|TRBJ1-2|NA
TGTGCCAGCAGTGGGGCCTATGGCTACACCTTC
CASSGAYGYTF
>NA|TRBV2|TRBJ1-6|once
TGTGCCAGCAGACCAGATGGAGGTGGTAATTCACCCCTCCACTTT
CASRPDGGGNSPLHF
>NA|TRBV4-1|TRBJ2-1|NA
TGCGCCAGCAGCCCAAGGTCGGGTCCCTCCTACAATGAGCAGTTCTTC
CASSPRSGPSYNEQFF
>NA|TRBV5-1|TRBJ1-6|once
TGCGCCAGCAGCTTGGCCAGTCGATATTCACCCCTCCACTTT
CASSLASRYSPLHF